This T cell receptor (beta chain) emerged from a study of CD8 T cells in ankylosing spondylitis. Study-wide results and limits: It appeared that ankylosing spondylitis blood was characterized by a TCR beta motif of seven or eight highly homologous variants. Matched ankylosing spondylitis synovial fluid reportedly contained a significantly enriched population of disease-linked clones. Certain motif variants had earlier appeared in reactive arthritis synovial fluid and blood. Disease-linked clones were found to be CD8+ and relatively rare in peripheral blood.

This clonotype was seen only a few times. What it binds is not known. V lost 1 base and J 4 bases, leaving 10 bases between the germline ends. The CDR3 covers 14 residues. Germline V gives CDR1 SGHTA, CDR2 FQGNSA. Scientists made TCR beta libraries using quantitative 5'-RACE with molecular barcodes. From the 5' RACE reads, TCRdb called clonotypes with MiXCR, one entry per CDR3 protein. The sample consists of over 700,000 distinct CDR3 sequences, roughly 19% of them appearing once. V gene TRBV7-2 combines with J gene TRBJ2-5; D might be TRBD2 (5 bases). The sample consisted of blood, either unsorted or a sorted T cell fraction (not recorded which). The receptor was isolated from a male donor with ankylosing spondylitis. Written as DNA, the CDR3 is TGTGCCAGCAGCTTAGGATTCCGGGGAGAGACCCAGTACTTC. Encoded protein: CASSLGFRGETQYF.